The entry that follows covers one T cell receptor beta chain sequence. The target antigen is unknown. Documented treatment: some 20 received Ad26.COV2.S at low or high dose, single or two shots; a few received placebo; per-sample allocation not given. Material that was analyzed had been drawn on day 63 after the first vaccine or placebo injection. An Ad26 vector was used to express Wuhan-strain SARS-CoV-2 spike as the vaccine. Profiling relied on immunoSEQ multiplex PCR, and the TCRdb table lists in-frame clones only, not all of them. The table includes roughly 410,000 clones, roughly 80% detected once. Trimming shortened V by 5 bases and J by 2 bases, and 19 bases separated the two germline ends. Germline CDR1 reads MGHDK; CDR2 reads SYGVNS. The CDR3 extends over 17 amino acids. The data were taken from a study of Ad26.COV2.S vaccination and SARS-CoV-2 variants. Study as a whole: Donor was assigned to the Ad26.COV2.S arm of trial COV1001. Donor got 5x10^10 or 1x10^11 viral particles of Ad26.COV2.S. Study-wide points: Researchers cautioned that TCR breadth and depth analyses may have underestimated total T cell responses.

The receptor was isolated from a person aged 18-65 years who received the Ad26.COV2.S COVID-19 vaccine or a placebo. The source was peripheral blood, collected in a trial of Ad26.COV2.S vaccine versus placebo. This chain uses TRBV25-1 with TRBJ1-5; no reliable D call. Written as DNA, the CDR3 is TGTGCCAGCAGTCCTGACATAGGGTTTGGGGGCAATCAGCCCCAGCATTTT. Translating gives CASSPDIGFGGNQPQHF.